The entry below gives a single T cell receptor beta chain sequence along with its context. Authors' processing steps: Using reference gene primer amplification, nucleated cell counts were estimated. This table comes from immunoSEQ multiplex PCR, and its TCRdb copy is limited to in-frame clones, with some not included. V, J and clone size were drawn from that table, and D and trimming were deduced from the DNA. The sample includes hundreds of thousands of clones, approximately 81% of them seen just once. Ages ranged from roughly 18 to 100 years, with residence in about 24 US areas. This sample is part of a study of blood T cell repertoires in COVID-19. About the study: The United States, Italy and Spain provided the acute and convalescent COVID-19 samples. Sources were T cells, B-cell-depleted T cells, or PBMCs; the material itself was cDNA or gDNA.

This clonotype was obtained from a woman aged 25-40 years who had been exposed to COVID-19. Source material: PBMCs or T cells enriched from blood (not recorded which).

The CDR3 sequence is CASSTRAGSDTQYF. DNA for the CDR3: TGTGCCAGCAGCACCCGAGCGGGATCAGATACGCAGTATTTT. J is TRBJ2-3 and V is TRBV9, with 7 bases fitting TRBD2. In germline, CDR1 is SGDLS, CDR2 YYNGEE. The CDR3 has 14 residues. Trimming took 4 bases from V and 4 from J; bases not matched to a gene: 6.